A selection of T cell receptor beta chains follows, all from one sample in a study of blood T cell repertoires in COVID-19. This table comes from immunoSEQ multiplex PCR, and its TCRdb copy is limited to in-frame clones, with some not included. The sample lists 230,000 or so clones; about nine tenths were seen once. Sequencing input: PBMCs or T cells enriched from blood (not recorded which). These receptor sequences come from a woman in her 30s who had recovered from COVID-19. Both conserved end residues are part of each CDR3. A D gene is named only where the DNA matches it firmly. Rows give clone size only sometimes, using once, few, many, or a class for an expanded clone.

size	length	J	D	V	CDR3	DNA
.	16	TRBJ2-5	.	TRBV5-1	CASSLFGGRNQETQYF	TGCGCCAGCAGCTTGTTCGGCGGGCGAAACCAAGAGACCCAGTACTTC
.	15	TRBJ1-2	.	TRBV18	CASSRREGGSYGYTF	TGTGCCAGCTCACGTCGTGAAGGGGGAAGCTATGGCTACACCTTC
once	12	TRBJ2-7	TRBD1	TRBV27	CASSTTGGEQYF	TGTGCCAGCAGCACGACAGGGGGCGAGCAGTACTTC
once	16	TRBJ2-3	TRBD2	TRBV19	CASSISSGGAADTQYF	TGTGCCAGTAGTATCTCTAGCGGGGGGGCCGCAGATACGCAGTATTTT
.	11	TRBJ1-5	.	TRBV19	CASSQGQPQHF	TGTGCCAGTAGTCAGGGTCAGCCCCAGCATTTT
.	14	TRBJ2-7	.	TRBV6-5	CASGGSRLPYEQYF	TGTGCCAGCGGGGGGTCCCGACTACCCTACGAGCAGTACTTC
.	14	TRBJ2-7	.	TRBV11-3	CASSLRGDSYEQYF	TGTGCCAGCAGCTTACGGGGAGATTCCTACGAGCAGTACTTC
.	15	TRBJ2-7	.	TRBV7-2	CASSFAGPISYEQYF	TGTGCCAGCAGCTTCGCAGGGCCTATCTCCTACGAGCAGTACTTC
.	16	TRBJ1-6	TRBD1	TRBV25-1	CASSPPGTGYASPLHF	TGTGCCAGCAGTCCCCCTGGGACAGGGTATGCTTCACCCCTCCACTTT
once	15	TRBJ2-7	.	TRBV19	CASSIGFTGHYEQYF	TGTGCCAGTAGTATAGGATTCACTGGGCACTACGAGCAGTACTTC
once	16	TRBJ2-2	TRBD2	TRBV3-1/TRBV3-2	CASSHGLAGGPGELFF	TGTGCCAGCAGCCATGGACTAGCGGGGGGGCCCGGGGAGCTGTTTTTT
.	16	TRBJ2-7	.	TRBV15	CATSRGGLQGTYEQYF	TGTGCCACCAGCAGAGGAGGACTCCAGGGGACCTACGAGCAGTACTTC
few	14	TRBJ1-3	.	TRBV29-1	CSVVTNVAGNTIYF	TGCAGCGTTGTGACTAATGTAGCTGGAAACACCATATATTTT
.	15	TRBJ1-3	.	TRBV15	CATSRDQAGGNTIYF	TGTGCCACCAGCAGAGATCAAGCAGGTGGAAACACCATATATTTT
.	12	TRBJ1-2	.	TRBV7-2	CASSPQYHGYTF	TGTGCCAGCAGCCCACAATACCATGGCTACACCTTC
.	12	TRBJ1-5	.	TRBV27	CASSPSNQPQHF	TGTGCCAGCAGTCCGAGCAATCAGCCCCAGCATTTT
.	14	TRBJ1-3	TRBD1	TRBV5-4	CASSLTGYGNTIYF	TGTGCCAGCAGCCTGACAGGGTATGGAAACACCATATATTTT
.	14	TRBJ2-1	TRBD2	TRBV19	CASGAGGSYNEQFF	TGTGCCAGTGGTGCGGGGGGCTCCTACAATGAGCAGTTCTTC
.	14	TRBJ1-5	.	TRBV27	CASSPGGSRGPQHF	TGTGCCAGCAGTCCAGGAGGGAGCCGAGGGCCCCAGCATTTT
.	18	TRBJ1-1	.	TRBV2	CASSVNQITLEVNTEAFF	TGTGCCAGCAGTGTTAACCAAATAACCCTGGAGGTGAACACTGAAGCTTTCTTT
few	17	TRBJ1-5	.	TRBV4-3	CASSQDIGRGGGQPQHF	TGCGCCAGCAGCCAAGATATCGGCAGGGGCGGAGGTCAGCCCCAGCATTTT
.	15	TRBJ2-7	.	TRBV7-9	CASSPGSRLDYEQYF	TGTGCCAGCAGCCCCGGGTCGCGATTAGACTACGAGCAGTACTTC
.	16	TRBJ2-1	TRBD2	TRBV19	CASSMPGTSGYNEQFF	TGTGCCAGTAGTATGCCGGGGACTAGCGGGTACAATGAGCAGTTCTTC